The 9 T cell receptor beta chains in this list originate from one sample, sequenced in a study of naive and memory T cell subsets. Overall study results and limits: Naive repertoires, especially CD8, held a few larger clonotypes, possibly memory cells re-expressing CD45RA.

An equimolar mix of two oligonucleotides served as the beta constant-region primer for TRBC1 and TRBC2. Ligated cDNA was amplified by four rounds of PCR with nested alpha and beta constant-region primers and SP2. From the UMI-ligation and nested PCR reads, TCRdb called clonotypes with MiXCR, one entry per CDR3 protein. The sample consists of about 90,000 distinct CDR3 sequences, 10% to 12% of them appearing once. Antigen specificity for these receptors is unknown. The material sequenced was naive CD4+ T cells from blood. The receptors here all came from a human donor in good health.

There are a few counts of this clonotype. The CDR3 loop reads CSAESRVSNTGELFF. In nucleotides, the CDR3 is TGCAGTGCCGAGAGTAGAGTCTCGAACACCGGGGAGCTGTTTTTT. The chain joins TRBV20-1 to TRBJ2-2; D gene unclear. V lost 6 bases, J lost 0 bases, and 14 bases lay in between. The CDR3 covers 15 residues. Looked up from germline, CDR1 is DFQATT and CDR2 is SNEGSKA (reference sequence).

This clonotype was seen many times. The chain is built from TRBV5-5 and TRBJ1-2; no firm D call. The CDR3 is 14 residues long. From germline, CDR1 is SGHKS and CDR2 YYEKEE (reference sequence). Trimming pared 1 base from V and 2 bases from J, leaving 9 bases between. The CDR3 region has the DNA TGTGCCAGCAGCTTGAGGCCGGGGAACTATGGCTACACCTTC. This encodes CASSLRPGNYGYTF.

This chain uses TRBV12-3 or TRBV12-4 with TRBJ2-2; 9 nucleotides agree with TRBD1. The CDR3 has 18 amino acids. The junction had 16 bases not matched to a gene; V was cut back by 3 bases and J by 8 bases. Written as DNA, the CDR3 is TGTGCCAGCAGTTTTTACGCCTTTCGGACAGGGGCATCGGGGGAGCTGTTTTTT. Translated, it gives CASSFYAFRTGASGELFF.

The chain carries TRBV4-3 and TRBJ1-2; no clear D gene. Germline values: CDR1 LGHNA, CDR2 YSLEER. V was shortened by 0 bases and J by 5 bases, with 13 bases between the two germline ends. This CDR3 comprises 15 residues. The CDR3, as DNA: TGCGCCAGCAGCCAAGACCTTTTGAGACCTTATGGCTACACCTTC. Translation: CASSQDLLRPYGYTF.

This clonotype came up many times. The V and J genes are TRBV18 and TRBJ1-1; D is uncertain. V lost 0 bases to trimming and J lost 7 bases, with 18 bases between them. This CDR3 contains 16 residues. Per the germline V gene, CDR1 is KGHSH and CDR2 is LQKENI. The CDR3 DNA follows: TGTGCCAGCTCACCACCGAGGTCCAGGACCCTCGATGAAGCTTTCTTT. Its protein product is CASSPPRSRTLDEAFF. The full variable domain, its missing parts supplied by reference TRBV18 and TRBJ1-1, is NAGVMQNPRHLVRRRGQEARLRCSPMKGHSHVYWYRQLPEEGLKFMVYLQKENIIDESGMPKERFSAEFPKEGPSILRIQQVVRGDSAAYFCASSPPRSRTLDEAFFGQGTRLTVV.

The V and J genes are TRBV2 and TRBJ1-4; D perhaps matches TRBD1 (5 bases). Germline CDR1 reads SNHLY; CDR2 reads FYNNEI. This CDR3 spans 14 amino acids. V lost 8 bases, J lost 0 bases, and 10 bases lay in between. The CDR3 coding sequence is TGTGCCAGCTGCTGGGACTCAACTAATGAAAAACTGTTTTTT. Protein sequence: CASCWDSTNEKLFF. Looking up the rest from reference TRBV2 and TRBJ1-4 gives the full variable domain: EPEVTQTPSHQVTQMGQEVILRCVPISNHLYFYWYRQILGQKVEFLVSFYNNEISEKSEIFDDQFSVERPDGSNFTLKIRSTKLEDSAMYFCASCWDSTNEKLFFGSGTQLSVL.

This chain joins TRBV3-1 and TRBJ2-7; 14 bases align to TRBD2. CDR3 length equals 16 residues. V was pared by 4 bases and J by 4 bases, with 6 bases of the junction left unmatched. Germline V gene sequence: CDR1 LGHDT, CDR2 YNNKEL (reference sequence). The CDR3 nucleotides are TGTGCCAGCAGCCGCGGACTAGCGGGAGGTCAGTACGAGCAGTACTTC. It is translated as CASSRGLAGGQYEQYF.

In regard to this clonotype: At one of its ends the junction is not consistent with the germline gene, which may arise from a read error. The chain recombines TRBV18 with TRBJ1-1, with TRBD1 as a possible D gene (6 bases). This CDR3 region has 14 residues. CDR1 is KGHSH and CDR2 is LQKENI in the germline V gene. CDR3 nucleotide sequence: TGTGCCAGCTCACCGAACGACAGGAACGCTGAAGCTTTCTTT. It codes for CASSPNDRNAEAFF.

At least ten counts were recorded for this clonotype. The V gene is TRBV5-1, the J gene TRBJ2-1; 7 nucleotides agree with TRBD2. There are 15 residues in the CDR3. The V gene end was trimmed by 6 bases and the J gene end by 3 bases; junction bases not matched to a gene: 9. Germline CDR1 is SGHRS and CDR2 is YFSETQ. The CDR3 sequence is CASNPSGGSYNEQFF. CDR3 DNA sequence: TGCGCCAGCAACCCTTCGGGCGGGAGCTACAATGAGCAGTTCTTC.